This TCR beta chain emerged from a study of identical twins. Germline-derived CDR1 and CDR2 are SGHTS and YDEGEE. The V segment lost 2 bases and the J segment 4 bases; nucleotides outside the gene matches: 5. CDR3 length equals 15 residues. This clonotype has a count of ten or more. Its antigen is unknown. Template switching supplied a universal primer site; unique molecular identifiers were carried on the cDNA. TCRdb fed the 5' RACE reads into MiXCR, producing one record per CDR3 protein. This sample has more than 250,000 distinct CDR3 sequences, with 8% to 9% found just once. Study-wide findings and caveats: The models gave estimates that fell short of the out-of-frame TCR alpha sharing seen in monozygotic twins.

The donors were all healthy and Caucasian. Separately, the same data were catalogued under a study of yellow fever vaccine responses in identical twins.

The chain couples TRBV5-8 to TRBJ1-3; 8 bases map to TRBD1. The specimen sequenced was memory (CD45RO+) T cells sorted from blood. The receptor's source is a woman younger than 35 in good health. The CDR3 DNA follows: TGTGCCAGCAGCTTCGGACAGGGACTAGGAAACACCATATATTTT. Translating gives CASSFGQGLGNTIYF.